Described below is a single T cell receptor (beta chain) sequence and its context. The junction departs from the called germline gene at one end, perhaps through a read error. This sample's time point: sample taken at primary tumor resection. No cells were sorted before sequencing. The whole RNA sequenced was extracted from tumor, nontumor lung or frozen PBMC. The donors comprised about 70 untreated early-stage non-small cell lung cancer patients. TCRdb reprocessed the 5' RACE reads via MiXCR and lists one record per CDR3 protein. The table lists approximately 92,000 distinct CDR3 sequences, approximately 12% of them singletons, with over 40% in the top ten. The sample originates from a study of spatial heterogeneity in lung cancer. This CDR3 region has 14 residues. The germline V gene encodes CDR1 LGHNT and CDR2 FRNRAP.

The rearrangement joins TRBV12-5 to TRBJ1-1; D is perhaps TRBD1 (5 bases). Source: PBMCs, taken at surgery. The clonotype originates from a male donor with early-stage non-small cell lung cancer. DNA of the CDR3: TGTGTTAGTAAAGACAGTGGCCTGGACACTGAAGCTTTCTTT. Amino acids: CVSKDSGLDTEAFF. Full variable domain (rest looked up from reference TRBV12-5 and TRBJ1-1): DARVTQTPRHKVTEMGQEVTMRCQPILGHNTVFWYRQTMMQGLELLAYFRNRAPLDDSGMPKDRFSAEMPDATLATLKIQPSEPRDSAVYFCVSKDSGLDTEAFFGQGTRLTVV.